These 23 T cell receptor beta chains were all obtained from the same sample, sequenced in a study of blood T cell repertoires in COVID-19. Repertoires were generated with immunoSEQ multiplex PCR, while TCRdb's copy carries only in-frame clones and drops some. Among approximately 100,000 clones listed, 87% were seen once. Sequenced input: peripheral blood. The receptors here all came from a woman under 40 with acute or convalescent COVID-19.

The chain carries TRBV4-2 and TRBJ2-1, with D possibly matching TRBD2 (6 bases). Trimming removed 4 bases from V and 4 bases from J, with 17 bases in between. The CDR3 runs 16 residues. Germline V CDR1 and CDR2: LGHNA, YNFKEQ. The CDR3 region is CASSPGGTSTYNEQFF. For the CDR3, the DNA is TGTGCCAGCAGCCCCGGGGGTACCTCTACTTACAATGAGCAGTTCTTC.

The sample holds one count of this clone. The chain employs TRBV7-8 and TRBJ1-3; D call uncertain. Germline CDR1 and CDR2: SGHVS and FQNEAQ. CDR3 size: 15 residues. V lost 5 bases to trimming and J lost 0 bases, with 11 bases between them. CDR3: CASSPEKLSGNTIYF. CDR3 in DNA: TGTGCCAGCAGCCCCGAAAAGCTCTCTGGAAACACCATATATTTT.

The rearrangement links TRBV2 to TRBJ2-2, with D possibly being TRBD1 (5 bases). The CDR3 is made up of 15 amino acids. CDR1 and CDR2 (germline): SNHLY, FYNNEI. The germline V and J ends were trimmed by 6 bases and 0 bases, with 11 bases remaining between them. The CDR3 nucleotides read TGTGCCAGCAGCTTGACAGAGCCGAACACCGGGGAGCTGTTTTTT. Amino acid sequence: CASSLTEPNTGELFF.

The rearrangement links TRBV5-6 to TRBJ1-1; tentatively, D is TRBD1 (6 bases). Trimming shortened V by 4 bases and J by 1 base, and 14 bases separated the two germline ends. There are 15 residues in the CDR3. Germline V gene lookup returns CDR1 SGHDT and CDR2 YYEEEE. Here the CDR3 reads CASSRRTERNTEAFF. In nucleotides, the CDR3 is TGTGCCAGCAGCCGTCGGACAGAGCGGAACACTGAAGCTTTCTTT.

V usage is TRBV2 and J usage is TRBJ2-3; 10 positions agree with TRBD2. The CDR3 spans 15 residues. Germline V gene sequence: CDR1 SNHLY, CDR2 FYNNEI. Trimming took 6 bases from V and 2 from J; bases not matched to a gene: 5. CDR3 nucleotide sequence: TGTGCCAGCAGCAGCGGGGGGGCGACCACAGATACGCAGTATTTT. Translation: CASSSGGATTDTQYF.

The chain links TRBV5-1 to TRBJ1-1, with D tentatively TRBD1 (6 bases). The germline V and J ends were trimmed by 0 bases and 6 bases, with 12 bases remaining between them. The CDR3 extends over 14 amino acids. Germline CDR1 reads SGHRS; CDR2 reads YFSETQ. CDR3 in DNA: TGCGCCAGCAGCTTGGAGGGGGGGCGAGCTGAAGCTTTCTTT. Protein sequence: CASSLEGGRAEAFF. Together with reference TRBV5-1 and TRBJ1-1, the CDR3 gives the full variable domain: KAGVTQTPRYLIKTRGQQVTLSCSPISGHRSVSWYQQTPGQGLQFLFEYFSETQRNKGNFPGRFSGRQFSNSRSEMNVSTLELGDSALYLCASSLEGGRAEAFFGQGTRLTVV.

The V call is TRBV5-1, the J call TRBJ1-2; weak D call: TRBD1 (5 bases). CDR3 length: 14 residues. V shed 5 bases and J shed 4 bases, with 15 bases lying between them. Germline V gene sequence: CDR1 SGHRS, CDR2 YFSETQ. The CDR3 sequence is CASRIWGGSYGYTF. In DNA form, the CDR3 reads TGCGCCAGCAGAATTTGGGGGGGAAGCTATGGCTACACCTTC.

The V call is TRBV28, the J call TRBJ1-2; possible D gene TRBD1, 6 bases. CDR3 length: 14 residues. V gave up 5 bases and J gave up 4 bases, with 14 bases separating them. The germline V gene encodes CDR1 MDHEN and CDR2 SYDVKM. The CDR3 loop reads CASSPGQIFYGYTF. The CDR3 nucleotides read TGTGCCAGCAGTCCAGGACAGATTTTCTATGGCTACACCTTC.

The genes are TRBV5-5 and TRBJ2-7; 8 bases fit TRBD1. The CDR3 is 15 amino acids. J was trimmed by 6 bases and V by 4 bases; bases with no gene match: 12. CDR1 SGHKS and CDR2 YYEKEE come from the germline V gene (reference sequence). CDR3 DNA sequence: TGTGCCAGCAGCACCACGAGACAGGGGTTCGGCGAGCAGTACTTC. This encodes CASSTTRQGFGEQYF.

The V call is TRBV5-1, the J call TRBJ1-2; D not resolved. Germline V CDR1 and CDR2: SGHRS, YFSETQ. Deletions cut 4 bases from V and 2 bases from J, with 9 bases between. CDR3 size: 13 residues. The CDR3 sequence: CASSPDGNYGYTF. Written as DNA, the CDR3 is TGCGCCAGCAGCCCCGACGGGAACTATGGCTACACCTTC.

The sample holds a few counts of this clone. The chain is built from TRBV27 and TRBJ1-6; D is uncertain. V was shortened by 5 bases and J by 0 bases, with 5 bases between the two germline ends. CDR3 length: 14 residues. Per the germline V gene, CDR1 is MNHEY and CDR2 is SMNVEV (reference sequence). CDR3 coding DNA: TGTGCCAGCAGTCTGAGCTCCTATAATTCACCCCTCCACTTT. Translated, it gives CASSLSSYNSPLHF.

The CDR3 spells CASSYRLTGNGYTF. The CDR3 region has the DNA TGTGCCAGCAGTTACCGCCTGACAGGGAATGGCTACACCTTC. The V gene is TRBV6-5, the J gene TRBJ1-2, with 7 bases aligning to TRBD1. The junction had 6 bases not matched to a gene; V was cut back by 2 bases and J by 6 bases. The V gene's germline CDR1 is MNHEY and CDR2 SVGAGI. The CDR3 covers 14 residues.

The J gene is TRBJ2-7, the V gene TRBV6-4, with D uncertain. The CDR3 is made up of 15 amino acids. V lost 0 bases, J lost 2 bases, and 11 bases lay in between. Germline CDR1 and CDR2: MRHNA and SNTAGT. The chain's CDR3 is CASSDSNTWPYEQYF. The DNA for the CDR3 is TGTGCCAGCAGTGACTCGAATACATGGCCCTACGAGCAGTACTTC.

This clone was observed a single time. DNA of the CDR3: TGTGCCAGTACCTTGGAGACCGGGGAGCTGTTTTTT. It codes for CASTLETGELFF. The chain joins TRBV2 to TRBJ2-2; D ambiguous. CDR1 SNHLY and CDR2 FYNNEI come from the germline V gene. CDR3 length equals 12 residues. The ends were cut back, 9 bases at V and 5 bases at J, with 10 bases in the middle. The entire variable domain, with the rest obtained from reference TRBV2 and TRBJ2-2, is as follows: EPEVTQTPSHQVTQMGQEVILRCVPISNHLYFYWYRQILGQKVEFLVSFYNNEISEKSEIFDDQFSVERPDGSNFTLKIRSTKLEDSAMYFCASTLETGELFFGEGSRLTVL.

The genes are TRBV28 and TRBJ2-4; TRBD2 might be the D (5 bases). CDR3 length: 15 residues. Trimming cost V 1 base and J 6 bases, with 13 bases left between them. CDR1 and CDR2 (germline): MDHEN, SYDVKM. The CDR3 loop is CASSLFGTSGNIQYF. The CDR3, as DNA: TGTGCCAGCAGTTTATTTGGAACGAGCGGAAACATTCAGTACTTC.

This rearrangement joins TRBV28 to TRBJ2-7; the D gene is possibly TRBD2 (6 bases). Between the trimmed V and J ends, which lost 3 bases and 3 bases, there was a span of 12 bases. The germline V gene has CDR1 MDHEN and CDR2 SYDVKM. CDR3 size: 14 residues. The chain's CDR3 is CASSFSGHRYEQYF. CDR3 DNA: TGTGCCAGCAGTTTTAGCGGACACCGCTACGAGCAGTACTTC.

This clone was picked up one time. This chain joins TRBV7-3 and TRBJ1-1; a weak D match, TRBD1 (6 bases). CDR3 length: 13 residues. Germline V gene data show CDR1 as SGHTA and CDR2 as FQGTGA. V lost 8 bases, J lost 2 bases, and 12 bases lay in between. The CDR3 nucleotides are TGTGCCAGCGGCGTACAGGGTAACACTGAAGCTTTCTTT. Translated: CASGVQGNTEAFF.

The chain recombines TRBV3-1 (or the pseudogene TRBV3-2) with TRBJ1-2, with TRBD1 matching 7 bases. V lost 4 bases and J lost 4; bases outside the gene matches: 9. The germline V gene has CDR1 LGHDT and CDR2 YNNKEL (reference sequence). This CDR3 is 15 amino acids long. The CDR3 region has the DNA TGTGCCAGCAGCCCCAGAGTGACAGGGAGCTATGGCTACACCTTC. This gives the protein CASSPRVTGSYGYTF.

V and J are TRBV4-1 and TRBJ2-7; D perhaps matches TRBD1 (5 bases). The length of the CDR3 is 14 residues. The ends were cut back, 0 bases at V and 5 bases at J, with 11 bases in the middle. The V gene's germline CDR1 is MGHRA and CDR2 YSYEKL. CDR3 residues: CASSQEVGQNEQYF. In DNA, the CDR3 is TGCGCCAGCAGCCAAGAGGTGGGGCAGAACGAGCAGTACTTC.

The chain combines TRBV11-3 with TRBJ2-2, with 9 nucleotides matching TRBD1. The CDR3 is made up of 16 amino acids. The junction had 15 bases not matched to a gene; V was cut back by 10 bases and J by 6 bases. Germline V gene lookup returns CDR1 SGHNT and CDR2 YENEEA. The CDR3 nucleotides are TGTGCCACCTCGAAAAAGACAGGGGGAATGTCCGGGGAGCTGTTTTTT. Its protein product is CATSKKTGGMSGELFF.

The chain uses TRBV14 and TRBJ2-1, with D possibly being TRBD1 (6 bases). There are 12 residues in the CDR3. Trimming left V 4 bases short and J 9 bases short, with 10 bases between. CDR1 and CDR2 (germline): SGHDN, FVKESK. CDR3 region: CASSPHRAEQFF. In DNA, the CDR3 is TGTGCCAGCAGCCCCCACAGGGCTGAGCAGTTCTTC.

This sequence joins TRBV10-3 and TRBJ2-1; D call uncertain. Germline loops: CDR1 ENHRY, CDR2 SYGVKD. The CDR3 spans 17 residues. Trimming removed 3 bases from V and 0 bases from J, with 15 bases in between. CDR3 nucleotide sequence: TGTGCCATCAGTGATACCCCAAGCCCTAGCTCCTACAATGAGCAGTTCTTC. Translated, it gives CAISDTPSPSSYNEQFF.

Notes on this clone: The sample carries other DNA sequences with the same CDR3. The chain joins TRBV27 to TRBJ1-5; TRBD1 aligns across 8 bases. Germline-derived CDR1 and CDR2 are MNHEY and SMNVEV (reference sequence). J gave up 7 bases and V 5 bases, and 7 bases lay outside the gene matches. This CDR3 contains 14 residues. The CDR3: CASSPDRGGQPQHF. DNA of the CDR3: TGTGCCAGCAGTCCCGACAGGGGCGGACAGCCCCAGCATTTT.